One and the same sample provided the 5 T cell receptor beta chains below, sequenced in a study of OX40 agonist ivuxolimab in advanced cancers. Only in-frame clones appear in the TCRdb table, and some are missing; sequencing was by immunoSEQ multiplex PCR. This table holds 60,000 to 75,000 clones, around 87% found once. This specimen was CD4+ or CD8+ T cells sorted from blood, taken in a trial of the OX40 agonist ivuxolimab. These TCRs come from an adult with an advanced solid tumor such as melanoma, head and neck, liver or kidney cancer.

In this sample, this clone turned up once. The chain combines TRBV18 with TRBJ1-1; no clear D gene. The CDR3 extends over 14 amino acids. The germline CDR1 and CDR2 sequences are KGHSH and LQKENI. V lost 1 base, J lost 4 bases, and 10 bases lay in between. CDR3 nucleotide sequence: TGTGCCAGCTCACCACTCCCCGGTGGCACTGAAGCTTTCTTT. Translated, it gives CASSPLPGGTEAFF.

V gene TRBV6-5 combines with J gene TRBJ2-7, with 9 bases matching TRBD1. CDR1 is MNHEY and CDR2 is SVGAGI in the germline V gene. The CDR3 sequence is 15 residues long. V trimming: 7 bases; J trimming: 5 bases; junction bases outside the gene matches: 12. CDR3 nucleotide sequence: TGTGCCAGCACCCGCGGACAGGGGTTCGGGAACGAGCAGTACTTC. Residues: CASTRGQGFGNEQYF.

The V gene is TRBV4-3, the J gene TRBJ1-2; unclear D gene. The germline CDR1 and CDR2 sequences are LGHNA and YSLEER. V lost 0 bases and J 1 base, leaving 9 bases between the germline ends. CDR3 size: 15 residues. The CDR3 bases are TGCGCCAGCAGCCAAGAGCGGCAGCATAACTATGGCTACACCTTC. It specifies CASSQERQHNYGYTF.

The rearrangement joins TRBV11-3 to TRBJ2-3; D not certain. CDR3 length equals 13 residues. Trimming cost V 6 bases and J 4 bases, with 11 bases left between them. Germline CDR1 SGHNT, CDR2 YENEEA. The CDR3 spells CASSPPAADTQYF. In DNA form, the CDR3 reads TGTGCCAGCAGTCCCCCCGCGGCAGATACGCAGTATTTT.

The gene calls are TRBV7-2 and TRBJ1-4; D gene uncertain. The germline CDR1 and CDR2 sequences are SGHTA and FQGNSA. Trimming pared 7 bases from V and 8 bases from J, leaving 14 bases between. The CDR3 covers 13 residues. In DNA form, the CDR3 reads TGTGCCAGCACCCTCGGCCATGGGGAAAAACTGTTTTTT. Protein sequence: CASTLGHGEKLFF.